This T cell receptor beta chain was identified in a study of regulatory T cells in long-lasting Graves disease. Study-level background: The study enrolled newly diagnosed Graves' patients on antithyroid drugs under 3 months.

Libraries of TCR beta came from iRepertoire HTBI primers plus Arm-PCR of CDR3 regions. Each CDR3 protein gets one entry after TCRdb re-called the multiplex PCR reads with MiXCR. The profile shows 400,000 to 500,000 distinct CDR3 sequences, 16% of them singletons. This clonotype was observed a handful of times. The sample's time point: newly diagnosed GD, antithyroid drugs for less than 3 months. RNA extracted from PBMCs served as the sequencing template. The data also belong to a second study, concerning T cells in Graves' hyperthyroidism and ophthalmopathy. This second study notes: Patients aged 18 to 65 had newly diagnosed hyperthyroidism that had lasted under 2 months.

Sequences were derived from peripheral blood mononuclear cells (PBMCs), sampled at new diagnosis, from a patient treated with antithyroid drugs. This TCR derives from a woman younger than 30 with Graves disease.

DNA of the CDR3: TGTGCCAGCAGCGTAGGTGCGGGAAAGTCCTACGAGCAGTACTTC. Translated, it gives CASSVGAGKSYEQYF. The chain combines TRBV9 with TRBJ2-7; possibly TRBD2 for D (6 bases). Trimming removed 0 bases at V and 1 base at J, with 11 bases between. Germline V lookup: CDR1 SGDLS, CDR2 YYNGEE. This CDR3 contains 15 residues.